Each of the 26 T cell receptor beta chains below was sequenced from the same sample in a study of blood T cell repertoires in COVID-19. This table comes from immunoSEQ multiplex PCR, and its TCRdb copy is limited to in-frame clones, with some not included. The data show 250,000 to 300,000 clones, 90% seen once. The sample consisted of peripheral blood. The source of these receptors is a woman aged 45-65 years with COVID-19, enrolled during active disease.

The V gene is TRBV4-1, the J gene TRBJ2-3; D perhaps matches TRBD2 (6 bases). Germline loops: CDR1 MGHRA, CDR2 YSYEKL. Trimming removed 1 base from V and 1 base from J, with 9 bases in between. The CDR3 has 15 amino acids. The CDR3 bases are TGCGCCAGCAGCCAAGGGGCGGGGCGCACAGATACGCAGTATTTT. Translating gives CASSQGAGRTDTQYF.

This clone was observed a single time. The chain combines TRBV5-1 with TRBJ2-1; D call uncertain. Germline V gene lookup returns CDR1 SGHRS and CDR2 YFSETQ. V was shortened by 0 bases and J by 0 bases, with 7 bases between the two germline ends. The CDR3 sequence is 15 residues long. For the CDR3, the DNA is TGCGCCAGCAGCTTGGGCTCTACCTCCTACAATGAGCAGTTCTTC. Encoded protein: CASSLGSTSYNEQFF.

This clone was seen only once. V usage is TRBV19 and J usage is TRBJ2-3; 8 bases align to TRBD2. The V and J ends lost 3 bases and 10 bases, in that order; junction bases with no gene match: 18. The CDR3 runs to 17 residues. The V gene's germline CDR1 is LNHDA and CDR2 SQIVND (reference sequence). The CDR3 region has the DNA TGTGCCAGTAGTATCAGACAAGGGGCCCTTAGCGGGAAGGCGCAGTATTTT. Its translation: CASSIRQGALSGKAQYF.

The CDR3 nucleotides are TGTGCCACCAGTGATCCCGCCGACAGGGACAACTATGGCTACACCTTC. It encodes CATSDPADRDNYGYTF. This chain connects TRBV24-1 to TRBJ1-2; 7 nucleotides line up with TRBD1. J was trimmed by 2 bases and V by 3 bases; bases with no gene match: 8. The germline CDR1 and CDR2 sequences are KGHDR and SFDVKD. CDR3 size: 16 residues.

The gene calls are TRBV2 and TRBJ2-3; the D gene is possibly TRBD1 (6 bases). V was clipped by 8 bases and J by 3 bases, with 18 bases between them. Germline CDR1 is SNHLY and CDR2 is FYNNEI. This CDR3 region has 15 residues. CDR3 DNA: TGTGCCAGCCTCCCGGGGCAGGGGAAGACAGATACGCAGTATTTT. Protein product: CASLPGQGKTDTQYF.

The chain recombines TRBV19 with TRBJ2-2; D is perhaps TRBD1 (5 bases). Between the trimmed V and J ends, which lost 6 bases and 6 bases, there was a span of 8 bases. Germline CDR1 LNHDA, CDR2 SQIVND (reference sequence). This CDR3 is 12 amino acids long. For the CDR3, the DNA is TGTGCCAGTAGCGACAGATCCGGGGAGCTGTTTTTT. Amino acid sequence: CASSDRSGELFF.

This sequence joins TRBV6-4 and TRBJ1-5; D might be TRBD1 (6 bases). In germline, CDR1 is MRHNA, CDR2 SNTAGT. V was clipped by 0 bases and J by 0 bases, with 15 bases between them. The CDR3 is made up of 18 amino acids. Here the CDR3 reads CASSDSKQGSTSNQPQHF. Written as DNA, the CDR3 is TGTGCCAGCAGTGACTCGAAACAGGGTTCAACTAGCAATCAGCCCCAGCATTTT.

The V gene is TRBV27, the J gene TRBJ2-5; 7 nucleotides agree with TRBD2. The CDR3 covers 14 residues. The germline CDR1 and CDR2 sequences are MNHEY and SMNVEV (reference sequence). J lost 4 bases, V lost 9 bases, and 11 bases had no gene match. CDR3 nucleotide sequence: TGTGCCAGTGGCGGGAGTTCCCTCGGAGAGACCCAGTACTTC. It yields the protein CASGGSSLGETQYF.

This sequence joins TRBV28 and TRBJ2-7; D is ambiguous. Trimming took 7 bases from V and 6 from J, leaving 10 bases between them. CDR3 size: 11 residues. Per the germline V gene, CDR1 is MDHEN and CDR2 is SYDVKM. The CDR3 loop reads CASKNLGEQYF. Written as DNA, the CDR3 is TGTGCCAGCAAGAATCTAGGCGAGCAGTACTTC.

The CDR3 nucleotides are TGTGCCAGCAGTAACGGACAGGGCACAGATACGCAGTATTTT. Translating it yields CASSNGQGTDTQYF. This rearrangement joins TRBV6-5 to TRBJ2-3, with 7 bases fitting TRBD1. Germline V gives CDR1 MNHEY, CDR2 SVGAGI. The CDR3 is 14 residues long. Trimming cost V 5 bases and J 1 base; bases outside gene matches: 3.

The table lists this clone with a few counts. J is TRBJ1-6 and V is TRBV11-3; the match to TRBD1 covers 7 bases. Germline V gives CDR1 SGHNT, CDR2 YENEEA. The CDR3 is 15 residues long. V was clipped by 4 bases and J by 6 bases; unmatched bases: 6. In DNA form, the CDR3 reads TGTGCCAGCAGCTCCCGACAGGGAAGTAATTCACCCCTCCACTTT. It translates to CASSSRQGSNSPLHF.

The chain combines TRBV18 with TRBJ2-1; possible D gene TRBD2, 6 bases. This CDR3 has 12 amino acids. Germline V gene data show CDR1 as KGHSH and CDR2 as LQKENI. Deletions cut 3 bases from V and 10 bases from J, with 10 bases between. CDR3 in amino acids: CASSPRGREQFF. The CDR3 coding sequence is TGTGCCAGCTCACCGCGAGGGAGGGAGCAGTTCTTC. Complete variable domain (other parts from reference TRBV18 and TRBJ2-1): NAGVMQNPRHLVRRRGQEARLRCSPMKGHSHVYWYRQLPEEGLKFMVYLQKENIIDESGMPKERFSAEFPKEGPSILRIQQVVRGDSAAYFCASSPRGREQFFGPGTRLTVL.

CDR3 sequence reads: CASSQGGAGYYGYTF. In DNA form, the CDR3 reads TGTGCCAGCAGCCAAGGAGGAGCGGGTTACTATGGCTACACCTTC. The J gene is TRBJ1-2, the V gene TRBV3-1 (or the pseudogene TRBV3-2); no clear D gene. Trimming removed 1 base at V and 3 bases at J, with 12 bases between. This CDR3 contains 15 residues. In germline, CDR1 is LGHDT, CDR2 YNNKEL (reference sequence).

This rearrangement joins TRBV19 to TRBJ1-2; 9 bases align to TRBD1. The germline V gene encodes CDR1 LNHDA and CDR2 SQIVND (reference sequence). Trimming removed 5 bases from V and 4 bases from J; junction bases left unmatched: 14. This CDR3 comprises 17 residues. The CDR3 loop reads CASSLIGTGSLLYGYTF. In DNA, the CDR3 is TGTGCCAGTAGTCTAATAGGGACAGGGAGCCTACTCTATGGCTACACCTTC.

This clone was detected once. J is TRBJ1-4 and V is TRBV6-5; D remains unclear. This CDR3 is built from 16 residues. V was clipped by 0 bases and J by 0 bases, with 8 bases between them. Germline CDR1 reads MNHEY; CDR2 reads SVGAGI. CDR3 coding DNA: TGTGCCAGCAGTTACTCGATAAGAGCAACTAATGAAAAACTGTTTTTT. It yields the protein CASSYSIRATNEKLFF.

The chain couples TRBV3-1 (or the pseudogene TRBV3-2) to TRBJ2-5; TRBD1 matches 7 bases. The CDR3 spans 14 residues. Losses at the gene ends were 6 bases for V and 4 bases for J; bases not matched to a gene: 8. CDR1 is LGHDT, CDR2 YNNKEL, per germline (reference sequence). In DNA, the CDR3 is TGTGCCAGCAGGCTTGAGGGGGCTGGAGAGACCCAGTACTTC. Translated, it gives CASRLEGAGETQYF.

Here the CDR3 DNA reads TGTGCCAGCAGCTTGGAGTGGACTTCGAGCTCCTACGAGCAGTACTTC. Translated, it gives CASSLEWTSSSYEQYF. The chain employs TRBV5-6 and TRBJ2-7; perhaps TRBD2 as D (5 bases). The CDR3 has 16 amino acids. V shed 0 bases and J shed 0 bases, with 13 bases lying between them. Germline V gives CDR1 SGHDT, CDR2 YYEEEE.

The chain recombines TRBV7-3 with TRBJ2-5, with D possibly being TRBD2 (6 bases). Germline values: CDR1 SGHTA, CDR2 FQGTGA. The CDR3 is 16 amino acids. V lost 3 bases to trimming and J lost 2 bases, with 16 bases between them. The CDR3 loop is CASSLAPSGGQETQYF. The CDR3 bases are TGTGCCAGCAGCTTGGCCCCAAGTGGGGGGCAAGAGACCCAGTACTTC.

The CDR3 sequence: CSGRQGTGTEAFF. CDR3 DNA: TGCAGCGGACGACAGGGGACCGGGACTGAAGCTTTCTTT. This rearrangement joins TRBV29-1 to TRBJ1-1; 8 bases map to TRBD1. The germline CDR1 and CDR2 sequences are SQVTM and ANQGSEA. This CDR3 comprises 13 residues. The V segment lost 7 bases and the J segment 5 bases; nucleotides outside the gene matches: 9.

The J gene is TRBJ2-7, the V gene TRBV10-1; 7 bases are a match to TRBD2. The CDR3 is 14 amino acids. The J segment lost 6 bases and the V segment lost 2 bases, leaving 7 bases of the junction unmatched. The germline V gene has CDR1 WNHNN and CDR2 SYGVQD (reference sequence). CDR3 protein: CASSETGGQVEQYF. CDR3 in DNA: TGCGCCAGCAGTGAGACGGGAGGACAAGTCGAGCAGTACTTC.

V and J are TRBV11-3 and TRBJ2-1; 7 bases map to TRBD2. Per the germline V gene, CDR1 is SGHNT and CDR2 is YENEEA. Losses at the gene ends were 1 base for V and 8 bases for J; bases not matched to a gene: 2. CDR3 length equals 13 residues. The DNA for the CDR3 is TGTGCCAGCAGCTTAGTTGCGGGAGATGAGCAGTTCTTC. Translation: CASSLVAGDEQFF.

V is TRBV18 and J is TRBJ2-5, with 7 nucleotides matching TRBD1. Trimming cost V 5 bases and J 5 bases; bases outside gene matches: 11. This CDR3 has 15 amino acids. Germline assignment: CDR1 KGHSH and CDR2 LQKENI. The CDR3 coding sequence is TGTGCCAGCTCAACAAGACAGGGATGGGGGGAGACCCAGTACTTC. It encodes CASSTRQGWGETQYF.

The gene calls are TRBV11-3 and TRBJ2-5, with 14 bases identical to TRBD2. The V segment lost 5 bases and the J segment 1 base; nucleotides outside the gene matches: 3. The CDR3 has 16 amino acids. Per the germline V gene, CDR1 is SGHNT and CDR2 is YENEEA. The CDR3 DNA is TGTGCCAGCAGCCCGGGGACTAGCGGGAGCCAAGAGACCCAGTACTTC. It yields the protein CASSPGTSGSQETQYF.

The chain joins TRBV6-5 to TRBJ1-1; D not certain. V was cut by 2 bases and J by 2 bases, with 9 bases left in between. CDR3 size: 14 residues. Germline lookup yields CDR1 MNHEY and CDR2 SVGAGI. CDR3 sequence reads: CASSYLGVNTEAFF. CDR3 DNA sequence: TGTGCCAGCAGTTACCTCGGGGTTAACACTGAAGCTTTCTTT.

A single count supports this clone. The genes are TRBV6-1 and TRBJ2-7; 11 nucleotides match TRBD2. After removal of 2 bases from V and 0 bases from J, the junction contained 9 bases not matched to a gene. The CDR3 contains 18 residues. In germline, CDR1 is MNHNS, CDR2 SASEGT. DNA of the CDR3: TGTGCCAGCAGTGAATTACCTAGCGGGAGGCCTAGCTCCTACGAGCAGTACTTC. Translating it yields CASSELPSGRPSSYEQYF.

The chain links TRBV29-1 to TRBJ1-2, with D maybe TRBD1 (5 bases). V lost 4 bases, J lost 2 bases, and 8 bases lay in between. The germline V gene has CDR1 SQVTM and CDR2 ANQGSEA. The CDR3 has 12 amino acids. CDR3: CSVGSGNYGYTF. The CDR3 coding sequence is TGCAGCGTTGGATCAGGGAACTATGGCTACACCTTC. Filled out from reference TRBV29-1 and TRBJ1-2, the complete variable domain reads SAVISQKPSRDICQRGTSLTIQCQVDSQVTMMFWYRQQPGQSLTLIATANQGSEATYESGFVIDKFPISRPNLTFSTLTVSNMSPEDSSIYLCSVGSGNYGYTFGSGTRLTVV.